These 16 T cell receptor beta chains were sequenced from one sample in a study of cytomegalovirus exposure and HLA in healthy donors. The protocol was immunoSEQ multiplex PCR, while the TCRdb copy is restricted to in-frame clones and leaves out a portion. The sample records fewer than 200,000 clones, around 84% being singletons. Input material: PBMCs. The receptors stem from a man aged 18-30 years in good health and CMV-seropositive.

The V call is TRBV18, the J call TRBJ1-5; 10 bases agree with TRBD1. Germline V gene sequence: CDR1 KGHSH, CDR2 LQKENI. This CDR3 has 15 residues. J lost 4 bases, V lost 4 bases, and 4 bases had no gene match. This CDR3 reads CASSRTGQGNQPQHF. CDR3 bases: TGTGCCAGCTCACGAACGGGACAGGGGAATCAGCCCCAGCATTTT.

This chain connects TRBV5-1 to TRBJ1-1; weak D call: TRBD1 (5 bases). The V and J ends lost 2 bases and 6 bases respectively, with 14 bases between them. This CDR3 contains 14 residues. CDR1 SGHRS and CDR2 YFSETQ come from the germline V gene. CDR3 amino acids: CASSLTTESSEAFF. DNA for the CDR3: TGCGCCAGCAGCTTAACGACAGAGTCTTCTGAAGCTTTCTTT.

In this sample, this clone turned up many times. V usage is TRBV19 and J usage is TRBJ2-5; 7 nucleotides line up with TRBD2. The germline gives CDR1 LNHDA, CDR2 SQIVND (reference sequence). The CDR3 runs to 18 residues. The J segment lost 1 base and the V segment lost 6 bases, leaving 17 bases of the junction unmatched. CDR3 nucleotide sequence: TGTGCCAGTAGCACTTCAGGGTCAGCGGGGAGAATCCAAGAGACCCAGTACTTC. It encodes CASSTSGSAGRIQETQYF.

This clone came up a few times. V gene TRBV6-5 combines with J gene TRBJ2-2; D is perhaps TRBD2 (5 bases). V gave up 8 bases and J gave up 5 bases, with 15 bases separating them. CDR1 MNHEY and CDR2 SVGAGI come from the germline V gene. The CDR3 extends over 14 amino acids. The DNA for the CDR3 is TGTGCCAGCGGAGGAGCCTCGGGTACCGGGGAGCTGTTTTTT. It specifies CASGGASGTGELFF.

V and J are TRBV4-1 and TRBJ1-2; D unresolved. Per the germline V gene, CDR1 is MGHRA and CDR2 is YSYEKL. The CDR3 extends over 15 amino acids. V was pared by 4 bases and J by 4 bases, with 16 bases between. Here the CDR3 DNA reads TGCGCCAGCAGCCCCCAGTCCGGGGAGTTCTATGGCTACACCTTC. The encoded protein is CASSPQSGEFYGYTF.

J is TRBJ1-2 and V is TRBV27; the D gene is possibly TRBD1 (6 bases). Trimming pared 7 bases from V and 8 bases from J, leaving 20 bases between. Germline assignment: CDR1 MNHEY and CDR2 SMNVEV (reference sequence). CDR3 length: 14 residues. The CDR3 nucleotides read TGTGCCAGCAAAGGAAACAGGGAGAGTGGAGGCTACACCTTC. Its protein product is CASKGNRESGGYTF.

The chain employs TRBV27 and TRBJ2-7, with D possibly TRBD2 on 5 matching bases. The CDR3 consists of 12 residues. V was pared by 6 bases and J by 4 bases, with 10 bases between. Germline loops: CDR1 MNHEY, CDR2 SMNVEV (reference sequence). The CDR3 bases are TGTGCCAGCAGCCCCGGGATGTACGAGCAGTACTTC. Amino acids: CASSPGMYEQYF.

The chain employs TRBV27 and TRBJ2-7, with 7 bases lining up with TRBD1. This CDR3 spans 13 amino acids. CDR1 and CDR2 from the germline V gene are MNHEY and SMNVEV (reference sequence). Unmatched junction bases numbered 4, after V lost 8 bases and J lost 0 bases. This CDR3 reads CASQGQSSYEQYF. The DNA of the CDR3 is TGTGCCAGCCAGGGACAGAGCTCCTACGAGCAGTACTTC.

The rearrangement joins TRBV28 to TRBJ2-1; D is perhaps TRBD1 (5 bases). The germline V gene has CDR1 MDHEN and CDR2 SYDVKM. The CDR3 sequence is 13 residues long. With 8 bases removed from V and 7 bases from J, the gap between germline ends came to 15 bases. The CDR3 is CASVSPGRNEQFF. In DNA form, the CDR3 reads TGTGCCAGCGTGTCCCCAGGGCGAAATGAGCAGTTCTTC.

This clone appeared a single time. The J gene is TRBJ2-7, the V gene TRBV5-4; D not resolved. In germline, CDR1 is SGHNT, CDR2 YYREEE (reference sequence). With 5 bases removed from V and 2 bases from J, the gap between germline ends came to 11 bases. The CDR3 is made up of 13 amino acids. The CDR3 sequence: CASSEEATYEQYF. The CDR3 DNA is TGTGCCAGCAGTGAAGAAGCGACCTACGAGCAGTACTTC.

The CDR3 DNA is TGTGCCAGCAGTGACGGGACAGGGCGAGGCGAGCAGTACTTC. Translation gives CASSDGTGRGEQYF. This chain joins TRBV6-1 and TRBJ2-7, with 9 bases that match TRBD1. The CDR3 covers 14 residues. Unmatched junction bases numbered 6, after V lost 3 bases and J lost 6 bases. From germline, CDR1 is MNHNS and CDR2 SASEGT.

Remarks on this clone: Its ends do not fully match the called genes, so a read error is possible. This chain joins TRBV7-7 and TRBJ2-6; no reliable D call. The CDR3 is 16 residues long. Germline V gives CDR1 SSHAT, CDR2 FNYEAQ (reference sequence). The CDR3 reads CASSLGAATGANVLTF. Written as DNA, the CDR3 is TGTGCTAGCAGCTTAGGTGCGGCAACTGGGGCCAACGTCCTGACTTTC.

The genes are TRBV11-1 and TRBJ2-4; 10 positions match TRBD1. The germline gives CDR1 SGHAT, CDR2 FQDESV (reference sequence). This CDR3 is 14 amino acids long. V gave up 6 bases and J gave up 8 bases; unmatched junction bases: 7. CDR3 coding DNA: TGTGCCAGCAGTAACCGGGACAGGGGTGACATTCAGTACTTC. Its protein is CASSNRDRGDIQYF.

The J gene is TRBJ1-1, the V gene TRBV18, with 7 bases identical to TRBD1. The CDR3 totals 15 residues. With V trimmed by 3 bases and J by 1 base, 5 bases remained unmatched. CDR1 and CDR2 from the germline V gene are KGHSH and LQKENI. Here the CDR3 reads CASSPGQQTNTEAFF. The DNA for the CDR3 is TGTGCCAGCTCACCGGGACAGCAAACGAACACTGAAGCTTTCTTT.

To note about this clone: Distinct nucleotide sequences in the sample also encode this CDR3. The J gene is TRBJ2-3, the V gene TRBV9; 9 bases agree with TRBD1. This CDR3 region has 16 residues. The junction had 9 bases not matched to a gene; V was cut back by 5 bases and J by 2 bases. Germline loops: CDR1 SGDLS, CDR2 YYNGEE. The CDR3 protein is CASSVSGQGATDTQYF. DNA for the CDR3: TGTGCCAGCAGTGTCTCGGGACAGGGTGCCACAGATACGCAGTATTTT.

The rearrangement joins TRBV9 to TRBJ1-1; TRBD1 agrees at 9 bases. J lost 1 base, V lost 3 bases, and 16 bases had no gene match. The CDR3 is 19 amino acids. Germline CDR1 is SGDLS and CDR2 is YYNGEE. CDR3 amino acids: CASSGLPEGDREGNTEAFF. As DNA, the CDR3 is TGTGCCAGCAGCGGGCTCCCAGAGGGGGACAGGGAAGGGAACACTGAAGCTTTCTTT. The variable domain in full, completed from reference TRBV9 and TRBJ1-1, reads DSGVTQTPKHLITATGQRVTLRCSPRSGDLSVYWYQQSLDQGLQFLIQYYNGEERAKGNILERFSAQQFPDLHSELNLSSLELGDSALYFCASSGLPEGDREGNTEAFFGQGTRLTVV.